Shown below are 24 T cell receptor beta chains from a single sample sequenced in a study of blood T cell repertoires in COVID-19. The data were produced by immunoSEQ multiplex PCR, yet TCRdb's version contains in-frame clones alone and is incomplete. The repertoire has around 250,000 clones, around 83% of them found once; the top ten carry approximately 6.6%. The sequenced sample was PBMCs or T cells enriched from blood (not recorded which). These receptors were taken from a woman aged 45-59 years who had been exposed to COVID-19.

This clone was counted a few times. The CDR3 loop is CASSGNRGGTGELFF. CDR3 DNA: TGTGCCAGCAGCGGTAACAGGGGTGGCACCGGGGAGCTGTTTTTT. The chain has TRBV2 and TRBJ2-2, with 7 bases fitting TRBD1. Germline CDR1 is SNHLY and CDR2 is FYNNEI. The length of the CDR3 is 15 residues. After removal of 6 bases from V and 4 bases from J, the junction contained 8 bases not matched to a gene.

This clone was seen a few times. The chain employs TRBV10-2 and TRBJ1-3, with D possibly being TRBD1 (6 bases). The CDR3 runs to 17 residues. V lost 8 bases and J lost 0, with 20 bases in between. CDR1 and CDR2 from the germline V gene are WSHSY and SAAADI. CDR3 bases: TGCGCCAGCGGTGGGGCAGGGGCCGACCACTCTGGAAACACCATATATTTT. Translation gives CASGGAGADHSGNTIYF.

This clone has more than one count but fewer than ten. This chain connects TRBV3-1 (or the pseudogene TRBV3-2) to TRBJ1-2; 12 bases match TRBD1. Germline-derived CDR1 and CDR2 are LGHDT and YNNKEL (reference sequence). Trimming cost V 3 bases and J 5 bases; bases outside gene matches: 4. This CDR3 is built from 15 residues. The CDR3 protein is CASSQRDRGLYGYTF. The CDR3 nucleotides are TGTGCCAGCAGCCAGCGGGACAGGGGGCTTTATGGCTACACCTTC.

The V and J genes are TRBV10-3 and TRBJ2-3, with 11 positions matching TRBD1. CDR3 length: 15 amino acids. The germline CDR1 and CDR2 sequences are ENHRY and SYGVKD. V dropped 10 bases and J dropped 5; count of bases not matched to a gene: 11. The CDR3 here is CATTDRDRGKDTQYF. Here the CDR3 DNA reads TGTGCCACCACCGACCGGGACAGGGGGAAAGATACGCAGTATTTT.

The rearrangement links TRBV10-3 to TRBJ2-7; D ambiguous. This CDR3 region has 13 residues. V was pared by 10 bases and J by 3 bases, with 16 bases between. Germline assignment: CDR1 ENHRY and CDR2 SYGVKD. CDR3 sequence: CATHGDYNYEQYF. The CDR3 DNA sequence: TGTGCCACCCATGGAGATTACAACTACGAGCAGTACTTC.

The V and J genes are TRBV4-3 and TRBJ1-2; 9 bases match TRBD1. There are 17 residues in the CDR3. Germline V gene lookup returns CDR1 LGHNA and CDR2 YSLEER. With 3 bases clipped from V and 0 bases from J, the junction kept 8 bases outside the gene matches. For the CDR3, the DNA is TGCGCCAGCAGCCAGCCGTCACGACAGGGGGCTAACTATGGCTACACCTTC. Protein: CASSQPSRQGANYGYTF.

Notes on this clone: Germline is not matched at one junction end, which may reflect a read error. The chain is built from TRBV16 and TRBJ1-3; a possible D gene is TRBD1 (6 bases). There are 13 residues in the CDR3. CDR1 is KGHSY and CDR2 is FQNENV in the germline V gene. The CDR3 nucleotides are TGTGCCAGCAGCCGCATACAGGGAACCACCATATATTTT. Amino acids: CASSRIQGTTIYF.

The CDR3 DNA sequence: TGCGCCAGCAGCCAAGATGTGGACGGGGTAGGGAAAGAGACCCAGTACTTC. It is translated as CASSQDVDGVGKETQYF. The chain couples TRBV4-1 to TRBJ2-5, with a weak D call TRBD2 (5 bases). Trimming removed 0 bases at V and 3 bases at J, with 17 bases between. Germline values: CDR1 MGHRA, CDR2 YSYEKL. The CDR3 loop spans 17 amino acids.

CDR3 sequence (DNA): TGTGCCAGCAGCTTAGTGGGAGCCTTGAACACTGAAGCTTTCTTT. This translates into CASSLVGALNTEAFF. V and J are TRBV5-4 and TRBJ1-1, with D unresolved. With 2 bases removed from V and 0 bases from J, the gap between germline ends came to 11 bases. The CDR3 has 15 amino acids. Germline lookup yields CDR1 SGHNT and CDR2 YYREEE (reference sequence). Complete variable domain (other parts from reference TRBV5-4 and TRBJ1-1): ETGVTQSPTHLIKTRGQQVTLRCSSQSGHNTVSWYQQALGQGPQFIFQYYREEENGRGNFPPRFSGLQFPNYSSELNVNALELDDSALYLCASSLVGALNTEAFFGQGTRLTVV.

V and J are TRBV2 and TRBJ1-5; D remains unclear. Trimming shortened V by 1 base and J by 7 bases, and 20 bases separated the two germline ends. Germline CDR1 is SNHLY and CDR2 is FYNNEI. The CDR3 contains 17 residues. The CDR3 sequence: CASSEERLTVGGQPQHF. The CDR3 nucleotides are TGTGCCAGCAGTGAAGAACGCTTGACCGTAGGAGGACAGCCCCAGCATTTT.

This chain connects TRBV6-5 to TRBJ1-2, with a possible D match to TRBD1 (6 bases). The CDR3 loop spans 15 amino acids. In germline, CDR1 is MNHEY, CDR2 SVGAGI. With 0 bases removed from V and 7 bases from J, the gap between germline ends came to 15 bases. The CDR3 region is CASSYSWGQLSGYTF. The CDR3 coding sequence is TGTGCCAGCAGTTACTCTTGGGGGCAATTATCTGGCTACACCTTC.

The chain recombines TRBV30 with TRBJ1-1; no firm D call. There are 13 residues in the CDR3. Trimming took off 2 bases at V and 3 bases at J, with 10 bases between the two ends. The germline V gene has CDR1 GTSNPN and CDR2 SVGIG (reference sequence). The CDR3 reads CAWSNSGDTEAFF. CDR3 in DNA: TGTGCCTGGAGTAACTCCGGAGACACTGAAGCTTTCTTT.

The chain combines TRBV5-4 with TRBJ1-2; tentative D call: TRBD1 (6 bases). V was trimmed by 1 base and J by 7 bases, leaving 17 bases between them. Germline V gene data show CDR1 as SGHNT and CDR2 as YYREEE (reference sequence). CDR3 length: 15 amino acids. The CDR3 region has the DNA TGTGCCAGCAGCTTGAATGGCAGGGGCGGGAGTGGCTACACCTTC. It specifies CASSLNGRGGSGYTF.

The rearrangement joins TRBV30 to TRBJ1-2; 11 bases are shared with TRBD1. The CDR3 sequence is 18 residues long. Trimming took 5 bases from V and 5 from J; bases not matched to a gene: 19. Germline CDR1 GTSNPN, CDR2 SVGIG (reference sequence). The DNA of the CDR3 is TGTGCCTGGGGTCGGCACCTATCCGGGACAGGGGGACGATATGGCTACACCTTC. Translating it yields CAWGRHLSGTGGRYGYTF. The whole variable domain, remainder taken from reference TRBV30 and TRBJ1-2, is SQTIHQWPATLVQPVGSPLSLECTVEGTSNPNLYWYRQAAGRGLQLLFYSVGIGQISSEVPQNLSASRPQDRQFILSSKKLLLSDSGFYLCAWGRHLSGTGGRYGYTFGSGTRLTVV.

CDR3 in DNA: TGTGCCATCAGTCGGGGGGCGGTAGAGACCCAGTACTTC. As protein: CAISRGAVETQYF. V usage is TRBV10-3 and J usage is TRBJ2-5; the D gene is possibly TRBD2 (7 bases). CDR1 and CDR2 from the germline V gene are ENHRY and SYGVKD. The germline V and J ends were trimmed by 5 bases and 4 bases, with 11 bases remaining between them. This CDR3 contains 13 residues.

This chain joins TRBV6-5 and TRBJ2-7, with D maybe TRBD1 (6 bases). V was pared by 6 bases and J by 9 bases, with 15 bases between. The germline gives CDR1 MNHEY, CDR2 SVGAGI. The CDR3 has 12 residues. This CDR3 reads CASSRTGHGQYF. As DNA, the CDR3 is TGTGCCAGCAGCAGAACAGGGCACGGGCAGTACTTC.

The chain recombines TRBV18 with TRBJ1-5; tentatively, D is TRBD1 (5 bases). CDR3 size: 14 residues. CDR1 and CDR2 (germline): KGHSH, LQKENI. Trimming removed 2 bases at V and 2 bases at J, with 7 bases between. The CDR3 sequence is CASSPGAGNQPQHF. CDR3 bases: TGTGCCAGCTCACCAGGGGCCGGCAATCAGCCCCAGCATTTT.

This chain uses TRBV10-2 with TRBJ1-1, with a weak D call TRBD1 (5 bases). CDR1 and CDR2 (germline): WSHSY, SAAADI. This CDR3 spans 12 amino acids. V was cut by 11 bases and J by 1 base, with 11 bases left in between. This CDR3 reads CAVRGGNTEAFF. The CDR3 coding sequence is TGCGCCGTCCGGGGGGGGAACACTGAAGCTTTCTTT.

This chain joins TRBV5-8 and TRBJ1-6; unclear D gene. Trimming took 0 bases from V and 13 from J, leaving 5 bases between them. The germline V gene has CDR1 SGHTS and CDR2 YDEGEE. The length of the CDR3 is 11 residues. CDR3 residues: CASSLDGPLHF. The CDR3 coding sequence is TGTGCCAGCAGCTTGGACGGTCCCCTCCACTTT.

The chain joins TRBV28 to TRBJ1-1, with D perhaps TRBD1 (6 bases). Looked up from germline, CDR1 is MDHEN and CDR2 is SYDVKM. This CDR3 region has 16 residues. V dropped 7 bases and J dropped 8 bases, with 26 bases sitting between them. The CDR3 loop reads CASIEGGKVGAREAFF. CDR3 bases: TGTGCCAGCATCGAGGGGGGGAAAGTAGGAGCAAGAGAAGCTTTCTTT.

This chain connects TRBV28 to TRBJ1-1; 8 bases are shared with TRBD1. CDR3 size: 15 residues. The germline CDR1 and CDR2 sequences are MDHEN and SYDVKM. The V and J ends lost 8 bases and 5 bases, in that order; junction bases with no gene match: 13. CDR3 protein: CASHLQGARGTEAFF. CDR3 nucleotides: TGTGCCAGCCACCTTCAGGGGGCGAGAGGGACTGAAGCTTTCTTT.

This clone occurred once. The rearrangement uses TRBV18 and TRBJ2-1; D uncertain. The CDR3 has 13 amino acids. Germline lookup yields CDR1 KGHSH and CDR2 LQKENI. With 4 bases removed from V and 3 bases from J, the gap between germline ends came to 7 bases. The CDR3 loop is CASSLDIYNEQFF. CDR3 DNA sequence: TGTGCCAGCTCACTCGACATCTACAATGAGCAGTTCTTC.

The V gene is TRBV4-2, the J gene TRBJ1-5; no clear D gene. This CDR3 region has 13 residues. V lost 0 bases to trimming and J lost 7 bases, with 7 bases between them. From germline, CDR1 is LGHNA and CDR2 YNFKEQ. The CDR3 DNA sequence: TGTGCCAGCAGCCAAGATGGAGGGCAGCCCCAGCATTTT. This codes for CASSQDGGQPQHF.

The CDR3 DNA is TGTGCCAGCTCACCAATGGTGCGGGGGGGGCCGGATACGCAGTATTTT. Its protein is CASSPMVRGGPDTQYF. J is TRBJ2-3 and V is TRBV18; 9 positions agree with TRBD2. Trimming cost V 2 bases and J 6 bases; bases outside gene matches: 9. The CDR3 spans 16 residues. Germline-derived CDR1 and CDR2 are KGHSH and LQKENI.